This T cell receptor (beta chain) was found in a study of regulatory T cells in long-lasting Graves disease. Documented time point: persistent/refractory GD, antithyroid drugs over 5 years with positive TRAb. From PBMCs, RNA was extracted and then used to make the TCR library. In Xi'an, China, an endocrinology department was the source of patients. Arm-PCR of CDR3 regions with iRepertoire HTBI primers generated TCR beta libraries. Each CDR3 protein is one row after TCRdb ran MiXCR on the multiplex PCR reads. The table includes approximately 400,000 distinct CDR3 sequences, more than 20% detected once. From germline, CDR1 is MGHRA and CDR2 YSYEKL. The ends lost 1 base at V and 3 bases at J; junction bases unmatched: 2. The CDR3 consists of 15 residues.

V usage is TRBV4-1 and J usage is TRBJ2-7, with 11 bases matching TRBD1. Source: peripheral blood mononuclear cells (PBMCs), taken when the disease was refractory, from a patient treated with antithyroid drugs. The sequence came from a woman in her thirties or forties with Graves disease. The CDR3 sequence is CASSQGTGGNYEQYF. CDR3 sequence (DNA): TGCGCCAGCAGCCAAGGGACAGGGGGCAACTACGAGCAGTACTTC.